These T cell receptor beta chains were read from a single sample in a study of blood T cell repertoires in COVID-19. Sequencing used immunoSEQ multiplex PCR; TCRdb keeps in-frame clones, though not all of them. The table shows approximately 200,000 clones, with 65% to 90% occurring only once. The sequenced material came from peripheral blood. The receptors were gathered from a man over 45 with acute or convalescent COVID-19. CDR3s include the opening cysteine and the closing phenylalanine or tryptophan. A D gene is named only where the DNA matches it firmly. For some rows the clone size is stated as once, few or many, or as a class when expanded; others skip it.

v_call	j_call	d_call	clone_size	cdr3_aa	cdr3_nt
TRBV11-2	TRBJ1-5	NA	NA	CASSLDPRRDSNQPQHF	TGTGCCAGCAGCTTGGACCCTCGGCGGGATAGCAATCAGCCCCAGCATTTT
TRBV12-1	TRBJ1-1	NA	NA	CASSPPAPRGTEAFF	TGTGCCAGCAGCCCCCCGGCGCCACGGGGCACTGAAGCTTTCTTT
TRBV6-5	TRBJ2-7	NA	NA	CASSSPGMSSYEQYF	TGTGCCAGCAGTTCGCCGGGGATGAGCTCCTACGAGCAGTACTTC
TRBV7-6	TRBJ1-6	TRBD1	NA	CASSLAGQGAGSPLHF	TGTGCCAGCAGCTTAGCGGGACAGGGGGCCGGTTCACCCCTCCACTTT
TRBV5-1	TRBJ2-1	TRBD1	once	CASSGWDSFNNEQFF	TGCGCCAGCAGCGGATGGGACAGTTTTAACAATGAGCAGTTCTTC
TRBV12-3/TRBV12-4	TRBJ1-2	NA	NA	CASRRDGGYTF	TGTGCCAGCAGGCGTGATGGTGGCTACACCTTC
TRBV30	TRBJ1-4	NA	NA	CAWGVGADEKLFF	TGTGCCTGGGGCGTGGGTGCGGATGAAAAACTGTTTTTT
TRBV7-2	TRBJ1-3	NA	NA	CASSRGGLAGNTIYF	TGTGCCAGCAGCCGGGGAGGGCTGGCTGGAAACACCATATATTTT
TRBV30	TRBJ1-2	NA	few	CAWTGPIGYTF	TGTGCCTGGACTGGCCCAATAGGCTACACCTTC
TRBV5-6	TRBJ2-3	TRBD1	NA	CASSLGQPSDPDTQYF	TGTGCCAGCAGTTTGGGACAGCCTAGTGACCCAGATACGCAGTATTTT
TRBV7-6	TRBJ2-4	NA	once	CASSLEPILAKNIQYF	TGTGCCAGCAGCTTAGAGCCGATCCTAGCCAAAAACATTCAGTACTTC
TRBV19	TRBJ2-7	NA	NA	CASSPGRYEQYF	TGTGCCAGTAGCCCTGGGAGGTACGAGCAGTACTTC
TRBV18	TRBJ2-5	NA	NA	CASSPGGSGTQYF	TGTGCCAGCTCACCAGGAGGGTCTGGGACCCAGTACTTC
TRBV30	TRBJ1-6	TRBD1	NA	CAWSRQGMGNSPLHF	TGTGCCTGGAGTAGACAGGGAATGGGTAATTCACCCCTCCACTTT
TRBV7-9	TRBJ1-5	TRBD1	once	CASSRTGANQPQHF	TGTGCCAGCAGCCGGACAGGTGCTAATCAGCCCCAGCATTTT
TRBV18	TRBJ1-2	TRBD1	NA	CASSRDREQGGYTF	TGTGCCAGCTCACGAGACAGGGAGCAAGGTGGCTACACCTTC
TRBV11-2	TRBJ1-3	NA	NA	CASSRSGNTIYF	TGTGCCAGCAGCAGGAGTGGAAACACCATATATTTT
TRBV15	TRBJ1-2	NA	NA	CATSRGGESSYGYTF	TGTGCCACTAGCAGGGGCGGGGAATCGTCCTATGGCTACACCTTC
TRBV15	TRBJ1-5	NA	NA	CATSREGWGVPNQPQHF	TGTGCCACCAGCAGAGAGGGTTGGGGGGTCCCGAATCAGCCCCAGCATTTT
TRBV6-5	TRBJ1-3	NA	once	CASSYGSRGSGNTIYF	TGTGCCAGCAGTTACGGCTCCAGGGGATCTGGAAACACCATATATTTT
TRBV12-3/TRBV12-4	TRBJ1-5	NA	NA	CASSLQANQPQHF	TGTGCCAGCAGTTTGCAGGCTAATCAGCCCCAGCATTTT
TRBV18	TRBJ1-5	NA	NA	CASSIGRNQPQHF	TGTGCCAGCTCAATCGGCAGGAATCAGCCCCAGCATTTT
TRBV10-3	TRBJ1-2	NA	NA	CAISAEEGYGYTF	TGTGCCATCAGCGCAGAGGAGGGCTATGGCTACACCTTC
TRBV14	TRBJ1-2	NA	NA	CASSQDHWGSYGYTF	TGTGCCAGCAGCCAAGATCATTGGGGCAGCTATGGCTACACCTTC
TRBV5-4	TRBJ1-6	TRBD1	NA	CASSLRQGNPNSPLHF	TGTGCCAGCAGCTTGCGACAGGGAAATCCCAATTCACCCCTCCACTTT
TRBV10-3	TRBJ2-3	NA	NA	CAISDSRGGTDTQYF	TGTGCCATCAGTGATTCGCGGGGCGGCACAGATACGCAGTATTTT
TRBV5-1	TRBJ2-5	NA	NA	CASSLNSGKKETQYF	TGCGCCAGCAGCTTGAACTCAGGAAAAAAAGAGACCCAGTACTTC
TRBV5-8	TRBJ2-7	TRBD1	NA	CASSSGQGAYEQYF	TGTGCCAGCAGCTCCGGACAGGGGGCCTACGAGCAGTACTTC
TRBV5-4	TRBJ1-5	NA	NA	CASSPGWDQPQHF	TGTGCCAGCAGCCCAGGGTGGGATCAGCCCCAGCATTTT
TRBV6-6	TRBJ1-6	TRBD1	NA	CASSPRQGPNNSPLHF	TGTGCCAGCAGTCCCCGACAGGGCCCCAACAATTCACCCCTCCACTTT
TRBV21-1	TRBJ1-1	NA	NA	CASSPRGTGASNTEAFF	TGTGCCAGCAGCCCCCGGGGGACAGGGGCTTCGAACACTGAAGCTTTCTTT
TRBV19	TRBJ1-2	TRBD1	NA	CASTTGDSNYGYTF	TGTGCCAGTACGACCGGGGACAGTAACTATGGCTACACCTTC
TRBV2	TRBJ2-7	NA	NA	CASRGGQVRGYEQYF	TGTGCCAGCAGGGGTGGGCAGGTTCGTGGCTACGAGCAGTACTTC
TRBV2	TRBJ1-5	NA	NA	CASSRDTSRPQHF	TGTGCCAGCAGCCGGGACACTTCACGGCCCCAGCATTTT
TRBV3-1/TRBV3-2	TRBJ1-1	NA	NA	CASSPREVPYGTEAFF	TGTGCCAGCAGCCCCCGGGAGGTGCCGTATGGCACTGAAGCTTTCTTT
TRBV5-1	TRBJ1-5	TRBD1	NA	CASSPGGTQGNQPQHF	TGCGCCAGCAGCCCTGGTGGGACACAGGGGAATCAGCCCCAGCATTTT
TRBV29-1	TRBJ1-1	NA	NA	CSVDGKGTEAFF	TGCAGCGTTGATGGGAAGGGGACTGAAGCTTTCTTT